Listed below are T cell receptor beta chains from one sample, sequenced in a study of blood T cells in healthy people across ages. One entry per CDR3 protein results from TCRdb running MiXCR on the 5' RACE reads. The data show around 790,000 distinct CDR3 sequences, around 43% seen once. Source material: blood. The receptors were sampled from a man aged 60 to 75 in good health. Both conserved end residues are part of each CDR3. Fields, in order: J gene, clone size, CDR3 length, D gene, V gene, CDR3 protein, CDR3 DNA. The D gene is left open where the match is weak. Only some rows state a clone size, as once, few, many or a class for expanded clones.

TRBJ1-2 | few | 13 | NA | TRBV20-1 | CSARDYRSYGYTF | TGCAGTGCTAGAGATTACAGGTCCTATGGCTACACCTTC
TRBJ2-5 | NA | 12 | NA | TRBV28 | CASSSFRETQYF | TGTGCCAGCAGTTCCTTTCGGGAGACCCAGTACTTC
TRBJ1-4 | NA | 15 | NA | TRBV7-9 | CASSTTMGTNEKLFF | TGTGCCAGCAGCACAACAATGGGAACTAATGAAAAACTGTTTTTT
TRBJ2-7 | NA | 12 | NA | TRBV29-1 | CGVGHNSYEQYF | TGCGGCGTTGGACATAATTCATACGAGCAGTACTTC
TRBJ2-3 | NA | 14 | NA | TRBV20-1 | CSARGNLRTDTQYF | TGCAGTGCTAGAGGTAACCTGCGCACAGATACGCAGTATTTT
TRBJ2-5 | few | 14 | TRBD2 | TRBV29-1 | CSVEVTSGGETQYF | TGCAGCGTTGAAGTAACCAGCGGGGGGGAGACCCAGTACTTC
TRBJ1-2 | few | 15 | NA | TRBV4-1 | CASSQDHGRRGPYTF | TGCGCCAGCAGCCAAGACCACGGACGTCGGGGGCCCTACACCTTC
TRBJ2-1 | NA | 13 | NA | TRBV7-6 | CASSHAEGNEQFF | TGTGCCAGCAGCCATGCGGAGGGCAATGAGCAGTTCTTC
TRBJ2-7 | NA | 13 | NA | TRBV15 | CATSPDVRNEQYF | TGTGCCACCAGCCCGGACGTTCGCAACGAGCAGTACTTC
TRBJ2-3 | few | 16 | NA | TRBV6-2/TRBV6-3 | CASSYGKTGGTDTQYF | TGTGCCAGCAGTTACGGGAAAACGGGGGGCACAGATACGCAGTATTTT
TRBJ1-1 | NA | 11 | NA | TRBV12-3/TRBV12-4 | CASSSPSEAFF | TGTGCCAGCAGTTCTCCCAGTGAAGCTTTCTTT
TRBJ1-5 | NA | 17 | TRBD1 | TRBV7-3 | CAGSLTGQGAFNQPQHF | TGTGCCGGCAGCTTAACGGGCCAGGGGGCCTTCAATCAGCCCCAGCATTTT
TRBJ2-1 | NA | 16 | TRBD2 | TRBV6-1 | CASSARSLAVYNEQFF | TGTGCCAGCAGTGCTAGGTCACTAGCGGTGTACAATGAGCAGTTCTTC
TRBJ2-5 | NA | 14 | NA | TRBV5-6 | CASSVRDLQETQYF | TGTGCCAGCAGCGTCCGGGACCTTCAAGAGACCCAGTACTTC
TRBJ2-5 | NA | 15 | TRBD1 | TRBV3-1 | CASRKLGQGQETQYF | TGTGCCAGCAGGAAGCTAGGACAGGGGCAAGAGACCCAGTACTTC
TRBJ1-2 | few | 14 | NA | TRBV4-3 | CASSHLSGSYGYTF | TGCGCCAGCAGCCACCTCTCAGGGAGCTATGGCTACACCTTC
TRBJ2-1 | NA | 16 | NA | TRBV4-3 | CASSQDPDTSYNEQFF | TGCGCCAGCAGCCAAGATCCAGACACCTCCTACAATGAGCAGTTCTTC
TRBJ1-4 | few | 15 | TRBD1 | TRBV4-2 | CASSQGHRGEEKLFF | TGTGCCAGCAGCCAAGGTCACAGGGGAGAAGAAAAACTGTTTTTT
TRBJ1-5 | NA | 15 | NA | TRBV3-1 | CASSHGPQWDQPQHF | TGTGCCAGCAGCCACGGTCCTCAGTGGGATCAGCCCCAGCATTTT
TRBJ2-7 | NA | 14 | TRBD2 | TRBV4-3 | CASSQAGGSYEQYF | TGCGCCAGCAGCCAAGCGGGGGGATCCTACGAGCAGTACTTC
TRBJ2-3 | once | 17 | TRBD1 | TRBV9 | CASSLRTGGDLGDTQYF | TGTGCCAGCAGCCTACGGACAGGGGGCGACCTAGGGGATACGCAGTATTTT
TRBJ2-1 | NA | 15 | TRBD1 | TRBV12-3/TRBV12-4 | CASSLASRGNNEQFF | TGTGCCAGCAGTTTAGCTAGCAGGGGGAACAATGAGCAGTTCTTC
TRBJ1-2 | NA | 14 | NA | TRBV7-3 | CASSLNAGTHGYTF | TGTGCCAGCAGCTTAAACGCAGGGACCCATGGCTACACCTTC
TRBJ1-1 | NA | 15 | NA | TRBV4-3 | CASSQDGGGLTEAFF | TGCGCCAGCAGCCAAGATGGAGGAGGTCTCACTGAAGCTTTCTTT
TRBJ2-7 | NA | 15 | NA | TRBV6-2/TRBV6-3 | CASSYSQSLSYEQCF | TGTGCCAGCAGTTACTCGCAGTCCCTCTCCTACGAGCAGTGCTTC
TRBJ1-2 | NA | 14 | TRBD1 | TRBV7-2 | CASSGAQGAGGYTF | TGTGCCAGCAGCGGCGCCCAGGGGGCGGGTGGCTACACCTTC
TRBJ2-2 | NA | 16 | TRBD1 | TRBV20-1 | CSARDPRTGGTGELFF | TGCAGTGCTAGAGATCCCCGGACAGGGGGCACCGGGGAGCTGTTTTTT
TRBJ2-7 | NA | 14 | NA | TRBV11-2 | CAGSLGQNSYEQYF | TGTGCCGGCAGCTTAGGACAGAACTCCTACGAGCAGTACTTC
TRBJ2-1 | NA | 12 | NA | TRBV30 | CAWSVSVFEQFF | TGTGCCTGGAGTGTGTCAGTCTTTGAGCAGTTCTTC
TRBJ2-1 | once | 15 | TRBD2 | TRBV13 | CASSFSGGVGNEQFF | TGTGCCAGCAGTTTCTCGGGGGGGGTCGGAAATGAGCAGTTCTTC
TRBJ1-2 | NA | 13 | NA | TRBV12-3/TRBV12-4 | CASSHGTSYGHTF | TGTGCCAGCAGCCACGGAACCTCTTATGGCCACACCTTC
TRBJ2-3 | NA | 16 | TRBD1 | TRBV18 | CASSQTGSSSTDTQYF | TGTGCCAGCTCACAGACAGGGAGTTCTAGCACAGATACGCAGTATTTT
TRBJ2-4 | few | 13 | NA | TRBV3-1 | CASSQVRDAEQYF | TGTGCCAGCAGCCAAGTCCGTGACGCAGAGCAGTACTTC
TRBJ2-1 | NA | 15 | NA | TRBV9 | CASNVGVGSYNEQFF | TGTGCCAGCAACGTAGGCGTGGGCTCCTACAATGAGCAGTTCTTC
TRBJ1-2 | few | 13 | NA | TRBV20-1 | CSARGNRQRGYTF | TGCAGTGCTAGGGGTAACAGGCAACGGGGCTACACCTTC
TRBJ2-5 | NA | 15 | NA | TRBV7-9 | CASSPEFRAQETQYF | TGTGCCAGCAGCCCAGAATTCCGGGCGCAAGAGACCCAGTACTTC
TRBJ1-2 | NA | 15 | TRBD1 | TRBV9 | CASSVVGDRGSGYTF | TGTGCCAGCAGCGTAGTCGGGGACAGGGGCTCTGGCTACACCTTC
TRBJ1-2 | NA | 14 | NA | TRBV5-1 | CASTVGTGDYGYTF | TGCGCCAGCACCGTTGGGACTGGGGACTATGGCTACACCTTC
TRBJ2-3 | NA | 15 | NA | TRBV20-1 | CSASFRESSTDTQYF | TGCAGTGCTAGTTTTAGGGAGTCTAGCACAGATACGCAGTATTTT
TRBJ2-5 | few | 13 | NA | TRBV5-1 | CASTLGLQETQYF | TGCGCCAGCACCTTGGGGCTACAAGAGACCCAGTACTTC
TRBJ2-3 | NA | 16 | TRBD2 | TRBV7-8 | CASSFPASGGKNTQYF | TGTGCCAGCAGCTTCCCAGCTAGCGGGGGGAAAAATACGCAGTATTTT
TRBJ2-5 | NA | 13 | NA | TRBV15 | CATSIPGNETQYF | TGTGCCACCAGCATCCCCGGGAATGAGACCCAGTACTTC
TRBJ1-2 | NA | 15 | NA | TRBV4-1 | CASSQAGRGSYGYTF | TGCGCCAGCAGCCAAGCGGGCAGGGGTTCTTATGGCTACACCTTC
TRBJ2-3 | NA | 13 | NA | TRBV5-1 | CASSLQDTDTQYF | TGCGCCAGCAGCCTGCAAGATACAGATACGCAGTATTTT
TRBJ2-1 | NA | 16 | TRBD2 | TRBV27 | CASSTHGLASYNEQFF | TGTGCCAGCAGTACCCACGGACTAGCGTCCTACAATGAGCAGTTCTTC
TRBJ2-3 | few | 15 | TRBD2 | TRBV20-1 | CSAPRGSGGPYTQYF | TGCAGTGCCCCTCGAGGGAGCGGGGGACCTTATACGCAGTATTTT
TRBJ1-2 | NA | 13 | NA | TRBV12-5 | CASGLPAGYGYTF | TGTGCTAGTGGTTTGCCGGCCGGGTATGGCTACACCTTC
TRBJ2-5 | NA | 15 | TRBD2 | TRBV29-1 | CSVNLPERGFNEQYF | TGCAGCGTGAACCTCCCCGAGCGGGGGTTCAATGAGCAGTACTTC
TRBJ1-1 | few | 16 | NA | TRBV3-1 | CASSQEGAWRGTEAFF | TGTGCCAGCAGCCAAGAGGGGGCATGGAGAGGTACTGAAGCTTTCTTT
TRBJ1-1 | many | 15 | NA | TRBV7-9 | CASRQSRTIGTEAFF | TGTGCCAGCAGACAAAGCCGGACAATAGGCACTGAAGCTTTCTTT
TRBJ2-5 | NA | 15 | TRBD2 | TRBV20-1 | CSGSWPGTSGETQYF | TGCAGTGGGTCATGGCCCGGGACTAGCGGGGAGACCCAGTACTTC
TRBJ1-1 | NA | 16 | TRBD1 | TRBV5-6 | CASSEPTGARNTEAFF | TGTGCCAGCAGCGAACCTACAGGGGCTCGGAACACTGAAGCTTTCTTT
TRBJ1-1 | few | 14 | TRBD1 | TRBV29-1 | CSVAPTGKGTEAFF | TGCAGCGTTGCCCCGACAGGGAAGGGGACTGAAGCTTTCTTT
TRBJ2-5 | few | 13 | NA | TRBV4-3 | CASSQVPAETQYF | TGCGCCAGCAGCCAAGTCCCGGCGGAGACCCAGTACTTC
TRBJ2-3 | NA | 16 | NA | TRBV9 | CASSANMGNIADTQYF | TGTGCCAGCAGCGCCAATATGGGCAATATAGCAGATACGCAGTATTTT
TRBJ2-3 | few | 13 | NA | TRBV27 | CATADSDTDTQYF | TGTGCCACCGCGGACAGTGATACAGATACGCAGTATTTT
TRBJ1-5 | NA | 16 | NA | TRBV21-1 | CASSKALGQGNQPQHF | TGTGCCAGCAGCAAAGCTCTAGGACAGGGCAATCAGCCCCAGCATTTT
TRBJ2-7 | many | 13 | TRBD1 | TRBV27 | CASSWGQGYEQYF | TGCGCCAGCAGCTGGGGACAGGGCTACGAGCAGTACTTC
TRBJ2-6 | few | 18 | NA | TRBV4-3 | CASSQEILRVTGANVLTF | TGCGCCAGCAGCCAAGAAATTCTAAGGGTGACTGGGGCCAACGTCCTGACTTTC